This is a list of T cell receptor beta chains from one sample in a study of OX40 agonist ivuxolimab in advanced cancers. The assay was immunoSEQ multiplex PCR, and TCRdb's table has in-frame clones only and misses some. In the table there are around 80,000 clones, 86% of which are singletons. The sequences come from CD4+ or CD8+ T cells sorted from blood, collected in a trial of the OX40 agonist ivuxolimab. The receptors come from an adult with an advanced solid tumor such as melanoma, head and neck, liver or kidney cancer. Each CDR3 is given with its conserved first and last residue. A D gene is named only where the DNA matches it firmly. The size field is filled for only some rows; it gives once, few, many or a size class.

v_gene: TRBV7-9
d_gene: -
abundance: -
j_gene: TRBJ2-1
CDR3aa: CASSLEQGFNNEQFF
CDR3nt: TGTGCCAGCAGCTTAGAACAGGGCTTCAACAATGAGCAGTTCTTC

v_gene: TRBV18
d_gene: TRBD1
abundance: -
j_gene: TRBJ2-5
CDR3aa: CASSLTGQIQETQYF
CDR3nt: TGTGCCAGCTCGCTAACGGGACAGATCCAAGAGACCCAGTACTTC

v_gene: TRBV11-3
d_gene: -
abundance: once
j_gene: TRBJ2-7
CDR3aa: CASSLEGAYEQYF
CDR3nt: TGTGCCAGCAGCCTGGAGGGAGCCTACGAGCAGTACTTC

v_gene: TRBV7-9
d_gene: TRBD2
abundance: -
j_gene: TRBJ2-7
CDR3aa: CASSRDYQLFGQYF
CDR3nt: TGTGCCAGCAGCCGGGACTACCAGCTGTTCGGGCAGTACTTC

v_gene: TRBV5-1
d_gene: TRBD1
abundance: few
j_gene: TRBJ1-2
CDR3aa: CASSLDQGAMGGYTF
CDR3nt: TGCGCCAGCAGCTTGGACCAGGGGGCGATGGGTGGCTACACCTTC

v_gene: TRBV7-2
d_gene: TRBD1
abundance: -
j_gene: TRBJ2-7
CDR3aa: CASSFGTVYEQYF
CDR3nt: TGTGCCAGCAGCTTCGGGACAGTCTACGAGCAGTACTTC

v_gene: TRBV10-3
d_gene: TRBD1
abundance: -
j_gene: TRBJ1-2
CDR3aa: CAISLPPGQGYGYTF
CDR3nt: TGTGCCATCAGTTTACCTCCGGGACAGGGCTATGGCTACACCTTC

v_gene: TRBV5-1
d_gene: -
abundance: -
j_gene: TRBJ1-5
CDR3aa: CASSPGMSNQPQHF
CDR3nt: TGCGCCAGCAGCCCCGGGATGAGCAATCAGCCCCAGCATTTT

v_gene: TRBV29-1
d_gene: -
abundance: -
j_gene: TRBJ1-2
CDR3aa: CSVAAGTDYGYTF
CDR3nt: TGCAGCGTTGCAGCAGGGACGGACTATGGCTACACCTTC

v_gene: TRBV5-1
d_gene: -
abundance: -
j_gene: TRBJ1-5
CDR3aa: CASSLESQPQHF
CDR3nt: TGCGCCAGCAGCTTGGAAAGTCAGCCCCAGCATTTT

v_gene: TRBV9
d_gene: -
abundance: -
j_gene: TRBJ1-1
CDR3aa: CASSAGLENTEAFF
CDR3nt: TGTGCCAGCAGCGCGGGCCTTGAGAACACTGAAGCTTTCTTT

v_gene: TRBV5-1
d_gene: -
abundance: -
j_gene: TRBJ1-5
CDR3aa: CASSLDSLDGNQPQHF
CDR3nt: TGCGCCAGCAGCTTGGACAGTCTTGATGGCAATCAGCCCCAGCATTTT

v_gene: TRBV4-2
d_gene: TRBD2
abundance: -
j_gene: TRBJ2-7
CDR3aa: CASSQEIAGNYEQYF
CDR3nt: TGTGCCAGCAGCCAAGAAATAGCGGGGAATTACGAGCAGTACTTC

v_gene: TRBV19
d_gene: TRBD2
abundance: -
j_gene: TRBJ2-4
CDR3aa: CASSFGTSGGRGKNIQYF
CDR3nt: TGTGCCAGTAGTTTTGGGACTAGCGGGGGGCGGGGCAAAAACATTCAGTACTTC

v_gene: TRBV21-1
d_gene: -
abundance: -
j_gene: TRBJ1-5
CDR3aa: CASSKVGSAGTDQPQHF
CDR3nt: TGTGCCAGCAGCAAAGTGGGTTCGGCAGGGACGGATCAGCCCCAGCATTTT

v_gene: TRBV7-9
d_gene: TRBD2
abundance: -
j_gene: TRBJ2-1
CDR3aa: CASSLGLAGGYEQFF
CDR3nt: TGTGCCAGCAGCTTAGGGCTAGCGGGAGGATATGAGCAGTTCTTC

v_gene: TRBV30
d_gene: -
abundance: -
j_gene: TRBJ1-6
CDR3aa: CAWSPWDSYNSPLHF
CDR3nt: TGTGCCTGGAGTCCCTGGGACTCCTATAATTCACCCCTCCACTTT

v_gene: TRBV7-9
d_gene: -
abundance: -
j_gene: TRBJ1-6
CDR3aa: CASSYIAGNSPLHF
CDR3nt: TGTGCCAGCAGCTACATCGCTGGTAATTCACCCCTCCACTTT

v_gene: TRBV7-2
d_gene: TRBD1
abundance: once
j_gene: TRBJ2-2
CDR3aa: CASSQQGSTGELFF
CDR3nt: TGTGCCAGCAGCCAACAGGGGTCCACCGGGGAGCTGTTTTTT

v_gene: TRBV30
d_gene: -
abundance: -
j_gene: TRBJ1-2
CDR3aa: CAWSWGQTHYGYTF
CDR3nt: TGTGCCTGGAGTTGGGGACAAACACACTATGGCTACACCTTC

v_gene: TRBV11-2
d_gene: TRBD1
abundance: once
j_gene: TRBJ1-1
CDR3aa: CASSSSPRGRGTEAFF
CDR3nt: TGTGCCAGCAGCTCCTCCCCGAGGGGGCGAGGCACTGAAGCTTTCTTT

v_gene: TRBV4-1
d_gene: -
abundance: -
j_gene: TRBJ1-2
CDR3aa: CASSQEPYPSPNYGYTF
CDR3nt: TGCGCCAGCAGCCAAGAACCCTACCCGTCCCCTAACTATGGCTACACCTTC

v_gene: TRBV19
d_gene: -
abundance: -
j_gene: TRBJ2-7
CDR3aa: CASSTQDSLDEQYF
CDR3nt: TGTGCCAGTAGTACCCAGGACAGTCTGGACGAGCAGTACTTC

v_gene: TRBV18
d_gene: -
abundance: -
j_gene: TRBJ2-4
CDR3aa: CASSPPSGQGGIAKNIQYF
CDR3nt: TGTGCCAGCTCACCACCGAGTGGGCAGGGTGGTATAGCCAAAAACATTCAGTACTTC

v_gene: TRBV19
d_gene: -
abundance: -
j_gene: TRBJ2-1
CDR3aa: CASSGSPQSDEQFF
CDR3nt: TGTGCCAGTAGCGGGAGCCCCCAAAGTGATGAGCAGTTCTTC

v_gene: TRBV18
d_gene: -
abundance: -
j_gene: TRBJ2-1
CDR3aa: CASSPLSGSYNEQFF
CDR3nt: TGTGCCAGCTCACCACTTTCAGGCTCCTACAATGAGCAGTTCTTC

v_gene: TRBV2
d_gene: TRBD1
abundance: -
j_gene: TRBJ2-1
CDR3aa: CASSTKPGQGSYNEQFF
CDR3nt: TGTGCCAGCAGTACCAAACCGGGACAGGGATCTTACAATGAGCAGTTCTTC